These 23 T cell receptor beta chains originate from one sample sequenced in a study of blood T cell repertoires in COVID-19. Clones were sequenced by immunoSEQ multiplex PCR, and TCRdb holds only the in-frame ones, with some missing. The sample records some 250,000 clones, about four fifths being singletons. Sequencing input: peripheral blood. The source of these receptors is a woman younger than 30 with acute or convalescent COVID-19.

This clone was counted between two and nine times. The chain links TRBV6-5 to TRBJ2-1, with 9 bases matching TRBD2. The ends lost 7 bases at V and 8 bases at J; junction bases unmatched: 12. The CDR3 consists of 15 residues. Per the germline V gene, CDR1 is MNHEY and CDR2 is SVGAGI. Here the CDR3 DNA reads TGTGCCAGCACGCGAGGAGCGGGAGGAGTCGATGAGCAGTTCTTC. Translation gives CASTRGAGGVDEQFF.

The V gene is TRBV28, the J gene TRBJ1-2, with a possible D match to TRBD1 (5 bases). The CDR3 covers 11 residues. Germline V gene lookup returns CDR1 MDHEN and CDR2 SYDVKM. Trimming removed 6 bases from V and 4 bases from J, with 6 bases in between. The CDR3 nucleotides read TGTGCCAGCAGCCAGGGCTATGGCTACACCTTC. This encodes CASSQGYGYTF.

This chain connects TRBV28 to TRBJ2-7, with TRBD1 identical over 9 bases. V gave up 6 bases and J gave up 3 bases; unmatched junction bases: 6. Germline CDR1 is MDHEN and CDR2 is SYDVKM. This CDR3 is built from 14 residues. The CDR3 DNA sequence: TGTGCCAGCAGGCCGCCGGGACAGGGCTACGAGCAGTACTTC. It is translated as CASRPPGQGYEQYF.

The rearrangement joins TRBV24-1 to TRBJ2-7, with TRBD2 matching over 9 bases. Trimming took 4 bases from V and 2 from J; bases not matched to a gene: 11. The CDR3 totals 17 residues. Per the germline V gene, CDR1 is KGHDR and CDR2 is SFDVKD. Here the CDR3 reads CATSDTTSGLDAYEQYF. The CDR3 bases are TGTGCCACCAGTGACACGACTAGCGGATTAGACGCCTACGAGCAGTACTTC.

The genes are TRBV30 and TRBJ2-7, with 15 bases lining up with TRBD2. Germline loops: CDR1 GTSNPN, CDR2 SVGIG (reference sequence). With 1 base clipped from V and 10 bases from J, the junction kept 8 bases outside the gene matches. There are 15 residues in the CDR3. The CDR3 DNA reads as TGTGCCTGGAGTGGGTTAGGGACTAGCGGGAGGTTCCAGTACTTC. Translated, it gives CAWSGLGTSGRFQYF.

This chain joins TRBV7-3 and TRBJ2-1; 12 positions match TRBD2. CDR1 is SGHTA, CDR2 FQGTGA, per germline. The junction had 12 bases not matched to a gene; V was cut back by 1 base and J by 8 bases. This CDR3 is built from 18 residues. The chain's CDR3 is CASSLSPRGLAGTDEQFF. DNA for the CDR3: TGTGCCAGCAGCTTAAGTCCGAGGGGACTAGCGGGCACGGATGAGCAGTTCTTC.

In its sample, this clone was seen a few times. V and J are TRBV7-9 and TRBJ1-1, with D perhaps TRBD1 (5 bases). Germline V gene data show CDR1 as SEHNR and CDR2 as FQNEAQ (reference sequence). V dropped 2 bases and J dropped 1 base, with 8 bases sitting between them. The CDR3 covers 14 residues. The CDR3 region is CASSLFDRNTEAFF. CDR3 nucleotide sequence: TGTGCCAGCAGCTTATTCGACAGGAACACTGAAGCTTTCTTT.

The V gene is TRBV28, the J gene TRBJ1-1; D not resolved. The V end was cut by 3 bases, the J end by 6 bases, with 14 bases between. The CDR3 contains 14 residues. Germline V lookup: CDR1 MDHEN, CDR2 SYDVKM. The CDR3 coding sequence is TGTGCCAGCAGTTTGGTTGGGCCCGGGGCTGAAGCTTTCTTT. Protein product: CASSLVGPGAEAFF.

This rearrangement joins TRBV18 to TRBJ1-5; D is undetermined. Deletions cut 2 bases from V and 6 bases from J, with 14 bases between. The CDR3 is made up of 15 amino acids. The germline gives CDR1 KGHSH, CDR2 LQKENI. The CDR3 sequence: CASSPTQTGIQPQHF. The CDR3 DNA reads as TGTGCCAGCTCACCAACCCAGACGGGGATTCAGCCCCAGCATTTT.

J is TRBJ1-2 and V is TRBV3-1 (or the pseudogene TRBV3-2), with D maybe TRBD1 (5 bases). The CDR3 runs 16 residues. Trimming stripped 4 bases from V and 8 bases from J, with 23 bases between. Germline values: CDR1 LGHDT, CDR2 YNNKEL (reference sequence). The CDR3 region is CASSPTVGRGEEGYTF. The CDR3 DNA reads TGTGCCAGCAGCCCAACGGTGGGGCGGGGGGAAGAAGGCTACACCTTC.

The V call is TRBV5-1, the J call TRBJ1-2; D possibly corresponds to TRBD1 (6 bases). The CDR3 covers 15 residues. Trimming took off 3 bases at V and 1 base at J, with 13 bases between the two ends. Per the germline V gene, CDR1 is SGHRS and CDR2 is YFSETQ. CDR3 loop: CASSSQGMGNYGYTF. CDR3 DNA: TGCGCCAGCAGCTCACAGGGTATGGGTAACTATGGCTACACCTTC.

CDR3 region: CATQQGEVVGYTF. CDR3 nucleotides: TGTGCCACCCAACAGGGCGAAGTTGTCGGCTACACCTTC. This chain links TRBV6-5 with TRBJ1-2; possible D gene TRBD1, 6 bases. The CDR3 is made up of 13 amino acids. V dropped 10 bases and J dropped 8 bases, with 20 bases sitting between them. Germline V lookup: CDR1 MNHEY, CDR2 SVGAGI.

J is TRBJ1-2 and V is TRBV7-8; 9 bases fit TRBD1. Germline CDR1 and CDR2: SGHVS and FQNEAQ. V was pared by 5 bases and J by 4 bases, with 14 bases of the junction left unmatched. The CDR3 runs 17 residues. CDR3 protein: CASSTHPGTGNRYGYTF. The CDR3 nucleotides are TGTGCCAGCAGCACCCATCCCGGGACAGGGAACCGCTATGGCTACACCTTC.

The rearrangement links TRBV29-1 to TRBJ2-7; 9 bases line up with TRBD1. Losses at the gene ends were 5 bases for V and 3 bases for J; bases not matched to a gene: 2. The CDR3 has 12 residues. Germline CDR1 SQVTM, CDR2 ANQGSEA. Here the CDR3 reads CSVTDRGYEQYF. Here the CDR3 DNA reads TGCAGCGTTACGGACAGGGGCTACGAGCAGTACTTC.

Details on this clone: Mismatch with germline at one junction end may stem from a read error. The chain employs TRBV6-1 and TRBJ1-2; 8 nucleotides align to TRBD1. This CDR3 contains 14 residues. In germline, CDR1 is MNHNS, CDR2 SASEGT. Here the CDR3 DNA reads TGTGCCAGCAGCGAAGGGCAGGGGGCTTATGGCTACACCTTC. This gives the protein CASSEGQGAYGYTF.

V usage is TRBV28 and J usage is TRBJ1-5; 8 positions agree with TRBD1. Germline CDR1 and CDR2: MDHEN and SYDVKM. V lost 4 bases to trimming and J lost 6 bases; unmatched junction nucleotides: 11. This CDR3 has 16 residues. The CDR3 reads CASSSRQGADSQPQHF. Here the CDR3 DNA reads TGTGCCAGCAGTTCACGTCAGGGGGCGGATTCTCAGCCCCAGCATTTT.

J is TRBJ1-4 and V is TRBV6-5, with D tentatively TRBD1 (6 bases). Germline assignment: CDR1 MNHEY and CDR2 SVGAGI. Between the trimmed V and J ends, which lost 4 bases and 5 bases, there was a span of 14 bases. The CDR3 is made up of 15 amino acids. The DNA for the CDR3 is TGTGCCAGCAGTTTGAGGGGGGGCTGGAATGAAAAACTGTTTTTT. The encoded protein is CASSLRGGWNEKLFF.

This clone appeared many times. This chain joins TRBV10-1 and TRBJ1-1; a possible D gene is TRBD1 (6 bases). Trimming cost V 9 bases and J 6 bases, with 20 bases left between them. This CDR3 has 14 residues. Germline assignment: CDR1 WNHNN and CDR2 SYGVQD (reference sequence). DNA for the CDR3: TGCGCCAGTCAATTTCAGGGGCATAAGGCTGAAGCTTTCTTT. Translated: CASQFQGHKAEAFF.

This chain connects TRBV19 to TRBJ2-1; D is perhaps TRBD1 (6 bases). The germline CDR1 and CDR2 sequences are LNHDA and SQIVND (reference sequence). Trimming cost V 0 bases and J 11 bases, with 14 bases left between them. This CDR3 region has 14 residues. The CDR3 nucleotides are TGTGCCAGTAGTATAGACCCTGGGGGCGGCAAGCAGTTCTTC. It translates to CASSIDPGGGKQFF.

This rearrangement joins TRBV18 to TRBJ1-2; 7 bases line up with TRBD1. The V segment lost 3 bases and the J segment 0 bases; nucleotides outside the gene matches: 4. The germline V gene has CDR1 KGHSH and CDR2 LQKENI. The CDR3 length is 15 residues. The CDR3 nucleotides read TGTGCCAGCTCACCCGGGACAGTAGCTAACTATGGCTACACCTTC. It encodes CASSPGTVANYGYTF.

V and J are TRBV6-2 or TRBV6-3 and TRBJ2-3; 7 bases are a match to TRBD2. The CDR3 covers 12 residues. V gave up 3 bases and J gave up 14 bases; unmatched junction bases: 8. The germline CDR1 and CDR2 sequences are MNHEY and SVGEGT. The CDR3 here is CASSYLGEGRYF. The CDR3 nucleotides read TGTGCCAGCAGTTATCTGGGGGAGGGCCGGTATTTT.

This clone was seen more than once but under ten times. The gene calls are TRBV30 and TRBJ1-5, with TRBD1 as a possible D gene (5 bases). The CDR3 is 16 residues long. Looked up from germline, CDR1 is GTSNPN and CDR2 is SVGIG (reference sequence). V was cut by 1 base and J by 0 bases, with 13 bases left in between. The CDR3 spells CAWSDSGVDSNQPQHF. In DNA form, the CDR3 reads TGTGCCTGGAGTGATTCGGGGGTAGATAGCAATCAGCCCCAGCATTTT.

The chain uses TRBV23-1 and TRBJ2-1; 14 bases are a match to TRBD2. TRBV23-1 qualifies as an ORF whose function is uncertain. CDR3 length: 18 amino acids. The trim removed 3 bases at V and 7 bases at J, leaving 11 bases unmatched. The DNA for the CDR3 is TGCGCCAGCAGTCATGACCTGAACGGGACTAGCGGGAGAAATGAGCAGTTCTTC. Translated: CASSHDLNGTSGRNEQFF.